This T cell receptor (beta chain) was retrieved from a study of cytomegalovirus exposure and HLA in healthy donors. Overall study: Findings of an earlier analysis included roughly 110 million unique TCR beta sequences from roughly 200 million T cells. Study outcomes and limitations: A later analysis found most CMV-associated TCR beta chains apparently HLA-restricted. It was taken for granted in presence/absence analyses that sequencing depth across donors was roughly uniform.

In regard to this clone: No antigen is known for it.

The germline V gene has CDR1 LNHDA and CDR2 SQIVND (reference sequence). The CDR3 spans 14 residues. V lost 3 bases and J lost 4, with 10 bases in between. Use of 60 Vbeta and 13 Jbeta primers characterized the PCR. The assay was immunoSEQ multiplex PCR, and TCRdb's table has in-frame clones only and misses some. Among over 150,000 clones listed, just over 75% were seen once. The sample was PBMCs. The clonotype originates from a woman under 40 in good health and CMV-seropositive. J is TRBJ2-1 and V is TRBV19; D might be TRBD2 (5 bases). Here the CDR3 reads CASSIRSGYNEQFF. The DNA for the CDR3 is TGTGCCAGTAGTATCCGCAGCGGTTACAATGAGCAGTTCTTC.